A single sample gave rise to the 31 T cell receptor beta chains below, sequenced in a study of T cell clonotyping in hematopoietic cell transplantation. Only in-frame clones appear in the TCRdb table, and some are missing; sequencing was by immunoSEQ multiplex PCR. The data show about 41,000 clones, roughly four fifths seen once. Described time point: recipient sample about 28 days before transplant, after cytoreduction. The sample was peripheral blood mononuclear cells, taken before stem cell transplant. These receptors were taken from a man aged 55 to 70 with myelodysplastic syndrome. Some clones in this sample may be carry-over from other donors' samples.

About this clone: An end of the junction does not agree with germline; a read error may underlie this. The chain has TRBV7-7 and TRBJ2-1; 9 bases are shared with TRBD1. The germline V gene encodes CDR1 SSHAT and CDR2 FNYEAQ (reference sequence). The CDR3 contains 14 residues. The CDR3 coding sequence is TGTGCTAGCAGCCCCAGGACAGGGGTGGGGGAGCAGTTCTTC. This sequence encodes CASSPRTGVGEQFF.

V is TRBV7-9 and J is TRBJ1-2; D possibly corresponds to TRBD1 (6 bases). Germline-derived CDR1 and CDR2 are SEHNR and FQNEAQ (reference sequence). The CDR3 contains 13 residues. V was clipped by 6 bases and J by 1 base, with 9 bases between them. CDR3: CASRKDSNYGYTF. CDR3 bases: TGTGCCAGCAGAAAGGACAGTAACTATGGCTACACCTTC.

The chain employs TRBV4-3 and TRBJ2-2; D is tentatively TRBD1 or TRBD2 (6 bases each). The CDR3 is made up of 17 amino acids. The germline gives CDR1 LGHNA, CDR2 YSLEER. Trimming left V 0 bases short and J 1 base short, with 12 bases between. This CDR3 reads CASSQEAGGLNTGELFF. CDR3 in DNA: TGCGCCAGCAGCCAAGAGGCCGGGGGCTTGAACACCGGGGAGCTGTTTTTT.

This clone was seen just once. J is TRBJ2-1 and V is TRBV7-2; the D is unclear. This CDR3 has 14 residues. The V gene lost 6 bases and the J gene lost 6 bases, with 15 bases spanning the gap. From germline, CDR1 is SGHTA and CDR2 FQGNSA. The CDR3 bases are TGTGCCAGCAGTTACCGCCAAAGACCCAATGAGCAGTTCTTC. Amino acid sequence: CASSYRQRPNEQFF.

This chain links TRBV4-2 with TRBJ1-5, with D possibly being TRBD1 (5 bases). V was trimmed by 0 bases and J by 12 bases, leaving 12 bases between them. Germline CDR1 is LGHNA and CDR2 is YNFKEQ. This CDR3 is built from 13 residues. CDR3 DNA: TGTGCCAGCAGCCAAGATCCGGAGGGGTTCCAGCATTTT. Its translation: CASSQDPEGFQHF.

This chain joins TRBV4-3 and TRBJ1-6; 7 nucleotides agree with TRBD1. The germline V gene has CDR1 LGHNA and CDR2 YSLEER. The V and J ends lost 4 bases and 0 bases, in that order; junction bases with no gene match: 12. This CDR3 has 19 amino acids. The CDR3 DNA sequence: TGCGCCAGCAGCCCAAGGGGGGACAGTTATAGCTCCTATAATTCACCCCTCCACTTT. Translating gives CASSPRGDSYSSYNSPLHF.

The chain carries TRBV29-1 and TRBJ1-1; 8 positions agree with TRBD1. The CDR3 contains 13 residues. V dropped 7 bases and J dropped 1; count of bases not matched to a gene: 5. CDR1 is SQVTM, CDR2 ANQGSEA, per germline. CDR3 loop: CSARDRQNTEAFF. In DNA, the CDR3 is TGCAGCGCCCGGGACAGGCAGAACACTGAAGCTTTCTTT.

The chain joins TRBV27 to TRBJ1-6; TRBD1 might be the D (6 bases). Trimming took off 6 bases at V and 7 bases at J, with 16 bases between the two ends. This CDR3 is built from 15 residues. The germline gives CDR1 MNHEY, CDR2 SMNVEV (reference sequence). The CDR3 DNA follows: TGTGCCAGCAGATCGCCGCGGGGGCGAAATTCACCCCTCCACTTT. This translates into CASRSPRGRNSPLHF.

The chain has TRBV2 and TRBJ1-5; D remains ambiguous. The CDR3 has 13 amino acids. CDR1 and CDR2 (germline): SNHLY, FYNNEI. V lost 4 bases and J 7 bases, leaving 11 bases between the germline ends. Written as DNA, the CDR3 is TGTGCCAGCAGTGCAGAGGGCGTACAGCCCCAGCATTTT. Translated, it gives CASSAEGVQPQHF.

This clone was observed a handful of times. This chain uses TRBV6-1 with TRBJ1-1; no definite D call. The ends were cut back, 2 bases at V and 1 base at J, with 8 bases in the middle. The length of the CDR3 is 14 residues. Germline CDR1 reads MNHNS; CDR2 reads SASEGT. CDR3 DNA: TGTGCCAGCAGTGAAAGGCGGGGGAACACTGAAGCTTTCTTT. Translating it yields CASSERRGNTEAFF.

V usage is TRBV4-1 and J usage is TRBJ2-7; D unclear. CDR1 is MGHRA, CDR2 YSYEKL, per germline. V lost 4 bases, J lost 1 base, and 11 bases lay in between. The CDR3 length is 14 residues. CDR3 in amino acids: CASSRFEWSYEQYF. CDR3 sequence (DNA): TGCGCCAGCAGCCGGTTCGAGTGGTCCTACGAGCAGTACTTC.

V usage is TRBV27 and J usage is TRBJ2-2, with 8 positions matching TRBD1. Looked up from germline, CDR1 is MNHEY and CDR2 is SMNVEV (reference sequence). The CDR3 runs to 13 residues. V shed 5 bases and J 6 bases; nucleotides not matched to a gene: 2. CDR3 loop: CASSRQGSGELFF. The CDR3 nucleotides read TGTGCCAGCAGTCGACAGGGGTCCGGGGAGCTGTTTTTT.

The V call is TRBV29-1, the J call TRBJ1-1; possibly TRBD1 for D (6 bases). Germline values: CDR1 SQVTM, CDR2 ANQGSEA. The CDR3 runs to 13 residues. Trimming removed 4 bases from V and 2 bases from J, with 11 bases in between. The CDR3 sequence is CSVVGGDNTEAFF. The DNA of the CDR3 is TGCAGCGTTGTAGGGGGGGATAACACTGAAGCTTTCTTT.

This chain joins TRBV9 and TRBJ2-1, with 9 bases fitting TRBD1. The trim removed 0 bases at V and 7 bases at J, leaving 5 bases unmatched. Per germline, CDR1 SGDLS and CDR2 YYNGEE. The CDR3 length is 15 residues. This CDR3 is CASSVGDRAWNEQFF. The CDR3 DNA is TGTGCCAGCAGCGTAGGGGACAGGGCTTGGAATGAGCAGTTCTTC.

The rearrangement joins TRBV5-1 to TRBJ1-6; TRBD1 matches 9 bases. This CDR3 is 14 amino acids long. The J segment lost 10 bases and the V segment lost 1 base, leaving 3 bases of the junction unmatched. Germline assignment: CDR1 SGHRS and CDR2 YFSETQ. The CDR3 protein is CASSLRQGDSPLHF. The CDR3 region has the DNA TGCGCCAGCAGCTTGAGACAGGGGGACTCACCCCTCCACTTT.

The gene calls are TRBV4-3 and TRBJ2-1; tentatively, D is TRBD2 (5 bases). V lost 0 bases, J lost 0 bases, and 21 bases lay in between. The CDR3 length is 20 residues. In germline, CDR1 is LGHNA, CDR2 YSLEER. The CDR3 DNA follows: TGCGCCAGCAGCCAAGAGGGGTTTGTGGGGAGCGTAAGCTCCTACAATGAGCAGTTCTTC. Translation: CASSQEGFVGSVSSYNEQFF.

The chain employs TRBV7-2 and TRBJ2-1; D is ambiguous. Between the trimmed V and J ends, which lost 6 bases and 5 bases, there was a span of 14 bases. The CDR3 consists of 14 residues. Germline CDR1 and CDR2: SGHTA and FQGNSA. The CDR3 loop reads CASRPSRANNEQFF. In nucleotides, the CDR3 is TGTGCCAGCAGGCCGTCCCGGGCAAACAATGAGCAGTTCTTC.

CDR3 DNA: TGCGCCAGCAGCTACCCATTGCGGGGAGCGGAAGCTTTCTTT. As protein: CASSYPLRGAEAFF. The genes are TRBV5-1 and TRBJ1-1, with D uncertain. Per germline, CDR1 SGHRS and CDR2 YFSETQ. This CDR3 is 14 amino acids long. Trimming took 3 bases from V and 8 from J, leaving 17 bases between them.

V usage is TRBV29-1 and J usage is TRBJ1-2; D is uncertain. The CDR3 is 10 amino acids. CDR1 is SQVTM, CDR2 ANQGSEA, per germline. The V gene lost 4 bases and the J gene lost 2 bases, with 2 bases spanning the gap. The CDR3 is CSVGNYGYTF. CDR3 nucleotide sequence: TGCAGCGTTGGCAACTATGGCTACACCTTC.

This rearrangement joins TRBV6-5 to TRBJ1-5; D not certain. V was pared by 8 bases and J by 2 bases, with 16 bases between. CDR3 length equals 15 residues. Germline V gene sequence: CDR1 MNHEY, CDR2 SVGAGI. As DNA, the CDR3 is TGTGCCAGCCGGCCTAGTCCGATGGGCAATCAGCCCCAGCATTTT. This gives the protein CASRPSPMGNQPQHF.

This clone has only one observation. The rearrangement uses TRBV7-2 and TRBJ2-7; TRBD2 might be the D (6 bases). CDR1 is SGHTA, CDR2 FQGNSA, per germline. This CDR3 is built from 14 residues. V gave up 4 bases and J gave up 0 bases, with 10 bases separating them. CDR3 protein: CASSWTGLSYEQYF. For the CDR3, the DNA is TGTGCCAGCAGCTGGACGGGACTCTCCTACGAGCAGTACTTC.

The V and J genes are TRBV7-2 and TRBJ2-2; the D call may be TRBD1 or TRBD2 (5 bases each). The CDR3 runs 15 residues. V gave up 1 base and J gave up 1 base, with 7 bases separating them. Germline CDR1 reads SGHTA; CDR2 reads FQGNSA. The CDR3 DNA sequence: TGTGCCAGCAGCTTAGGGGGGAAGAACACCGGGGAGCTGTTTTTT. It specifies CASSLGGKNTGELFF.

This sequence joins TRBV11-2 and TRBJ1-2, with D tentatively TRBD1 (6 bases). Germline V lookup: CDR1 SGHAT, CDR2 FQNNGV. The CDR3 spans 12 residues. Trimming pared 1 base from V and 8 bases from J, leaving 8 bases between. The CDR3 coding sequence is TGTGCCAGCAGCTTAGCCGGGGGCGGCTACACCTTC. Translated, it gives CASSLAGGGYTF.

This sequence joins TRBV20-1 and TRBJ2-7, with D perhaps TRBD1 (6 bases). The germline CDR1 and CDR2 sequences are DFQATT and SNEGSKA (reference sequence). The CDR3 totals 10 residues. Deletions cut 6 bases from V and 6 bases from J, with 9 bases between. CDR3 loop: CSATRGEQYF. In nucleotides, the CDR3 is TGCAGTGCCACCAGGGGCGAGCAGTACTTC.

J is TRBJ2-3 and V is TRBV7-3; tentative D call: TRBD1 (6 bases). Between the trimmed V and J ends, which lost 3 bases and 3 bases, there was a span of 13 bases. Germline values: CDR1 SGHTA, CDR2 FQGTGA. The CDR3 runs to 15 residues. The CDR3 sequence: CASSFRGGGTDTQYF. The CDR3 bases are TGTGCCAGCAGCTTCCGAGGGGGTGGGACAGATACGCAGTATTTT.

This rearrangement joins TRBV19 to TRBJ2-7, with D unclear. The CDR3 is 15 amino acids. CDR1 LNHDA and CDR2 SQIVND come from the germline V gene (reference sequence). With 3 bases removed from V and 4 bases from J, the gap between germline ends came to 16 bases. The CDR3 DNA follows: TGTGCCAGTAGTATCCGGGCGGCTTCGGAATACGAGCAGTACTTC. Translated: CASSIRAASEYEQYF.

The chain employs TRBV6-6 and TRBJ1-5; unclear D gene. CDR1 MNHNY and CDR2 SVGAGI come from the germline V gene (reference sequence). V gave up 5 bases and J gave up 10 bases, with 18 bases separating them. The CDR3 is made up of 14 amino acids. In DNA form, the CDR3 reads TGTGCCAGCAGTCCGCAATCTACTCTCGGTCCCCAGCATTTT. It codes for CASSPQSTLGPQHF.

The chain uses TRBV6-5 and TRBJ2-7, with 9 bases identical to TRBD1. CDR1 is MNHEY and CDR2 is SVGAGI in the germline V gene. V trimming: 6 bases; J trimming: 5 bases; junction bases outside the gene matches: 5. This CDR3 is 13 amino acids long. Written as DNA, the CDR3 is TGTGCCAGCAGCGGGGACAGGGCGGACGAGCAGTACTTC. Its translation: CASSGDRADEQYF.

CDR3: CASSLERGRGGYTF. CDR3 coding DNA: TGTGCCAGCAGCTTAGAGAGGGGACGCGGTGGCTACACCTTC. This rearrangement joins TRBV7-8 to TRBJ1-2; D may be TRBD1 (5 bases). The V and J ends lost 1 base and 7 bases respectively, with 13 bases between them. Germline loops: CDR1 SGHVS, CDR2 FQNEAQ. CDR3 length: 14 residues. Drawing the rest from reference TRBV7-8 and TRBJ1-2, the complete variable domain is GAGVSQSPRYKVAKRGQDVALRCDPISGHVSLFWYQQALGQGPEFLTYFQNEAQLDKSGLPSDRFFAERPEGSVSTLKIQRTQQEDSAVYLCASSLERGRGGYTFGSGTRLTVV.

The table lists this clone with a count of one. This chain links TRBV6-6 with TRBJ2-7; D is unclear. Germline CDR1 reads MNHNY; CDR2 reads SVGAGI (reference sequence). The CDR3 is 14 amino acids. V lost 5 bases and J lost 1, with 12 bases in between. CDR3 nucleotide sequence: TGTGCCAGCAGTAAGGGCAGGACGTCCTACGAGCAGTACTTC. Encoded protein: CASSKGRTSYEQYF.

The rearrangement links TRBV7-9 to TRBJ2-1, with TRBD2 identical over 13 bases. Germline loops: CDR1 SEHNR, CDR2 FQNEAQ (reference sequence). The CDR3 is made up of 15 amino acids. V shed 1 base, J shed 10 bases, and the junction held 4 bases outside the gene matches. CDR3 in DNA: TGTGCCAGCAGCTTAGGACTAGCGGGGGGAAGGGAGCAGTTCTTC. Translated, it gives CASSLGLAGGREQFF.